The source of this T cell receptor beta chain is a study of CD8+ T cells in alopecia areata. Study context: Oral tofacitinib (5 to 10 mg twice daily) was administered to treated patients.

Germline loops: CDR1 MGHRA, CDR2 YSYEKL. This CDR3 spans 15 amino acids. Trimming left V 2 bases short and J 0 bases short, with 8 bases between. The treatment here: oral pan-JAK inhibitor, 5-10 mg twice daily. Samples from alopecia areata patients were lesional scalp punch biopsies and peripheral blood. Once RNA had been extracted, it was reverse transcribed into cDNA to act as the sequencing template. Sequencing used immunoSEQ multiplex PCR; TCRdb keeps in-frame clones, though not all of them. Seen here are 120,000 to 150,000 clones, 75% to 85% observed once, and the top ten hold approximately 25%. The input for sequencing was CD8+ T cells sorted from blood, taken at week 4, from a patient treated with tofacitinib. The chain joins TRBV4-1 to TRBJ2-1; D possibly corresponds to TRBD2 (6 bases). The receptor was isolated from a human donor with alopecia areata. DNA of the CDR3: TGCGCCAGCAGCCAACTGACTAGCTCCTACAATGAGCAGTTCTTC. Residues: CASSQLTSSYNEQFF.